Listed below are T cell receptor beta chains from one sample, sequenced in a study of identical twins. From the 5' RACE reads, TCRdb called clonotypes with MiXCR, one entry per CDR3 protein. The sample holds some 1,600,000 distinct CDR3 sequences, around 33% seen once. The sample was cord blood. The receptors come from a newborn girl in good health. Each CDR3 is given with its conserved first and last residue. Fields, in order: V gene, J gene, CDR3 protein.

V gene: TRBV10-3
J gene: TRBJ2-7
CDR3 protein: CAISRDRGYEQYF

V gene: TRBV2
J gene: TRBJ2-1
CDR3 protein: CASKGADLGNEQFF

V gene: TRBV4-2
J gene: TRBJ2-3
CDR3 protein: CASSQMEGDGGTDTQYF

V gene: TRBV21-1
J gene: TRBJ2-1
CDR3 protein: CASSKEGASGREPYNEQFF

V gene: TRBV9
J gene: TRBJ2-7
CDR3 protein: CASTKGTGFYEQYF

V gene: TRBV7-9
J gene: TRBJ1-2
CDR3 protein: CASSLVRAYGYTF

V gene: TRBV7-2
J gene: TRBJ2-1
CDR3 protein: CASSRAGVLYNEQFF

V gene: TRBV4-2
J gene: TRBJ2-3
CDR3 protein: CASSQVPRGDTQYF

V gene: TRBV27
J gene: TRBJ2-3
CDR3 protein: CASSSIDWVDTDTQYF

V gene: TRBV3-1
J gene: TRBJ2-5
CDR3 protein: CASSRAREQYF

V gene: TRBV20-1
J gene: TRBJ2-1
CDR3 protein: CSGTGYNEQFF

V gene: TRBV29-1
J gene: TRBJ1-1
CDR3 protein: CSVEGGPGRDTEAFF

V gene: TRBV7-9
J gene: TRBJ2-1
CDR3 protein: CASSLLAAVDEQFF

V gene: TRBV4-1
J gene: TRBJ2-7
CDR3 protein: CASSQSTSGSYEQYF

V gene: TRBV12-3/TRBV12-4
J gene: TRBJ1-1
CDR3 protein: CASSSRDRLFTEAFF

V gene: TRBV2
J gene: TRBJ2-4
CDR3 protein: CASSPSQGAGAKNIQYF

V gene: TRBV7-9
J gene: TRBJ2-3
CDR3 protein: CASPGPSTDTQYF

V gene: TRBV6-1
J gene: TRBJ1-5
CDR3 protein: CASSVGQGFSQPQHF

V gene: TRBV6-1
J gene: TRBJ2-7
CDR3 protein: CASSEAWGPTYEQYF

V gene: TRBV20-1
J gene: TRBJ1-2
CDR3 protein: CSALRPLGVYGYTF

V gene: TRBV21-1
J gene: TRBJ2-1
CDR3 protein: CASSADHRDRRSYNEQFF

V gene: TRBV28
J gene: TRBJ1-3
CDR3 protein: CASSFFRGDSGNTIYF

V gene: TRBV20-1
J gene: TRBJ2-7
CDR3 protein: CSASRRDLHNEQYF

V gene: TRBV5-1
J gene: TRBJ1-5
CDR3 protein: CASSLAGGNNQPQHF

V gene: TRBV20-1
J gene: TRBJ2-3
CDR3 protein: CSAIRIIDTQYF

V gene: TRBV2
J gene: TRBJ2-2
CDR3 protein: CASFRAGYTGELFF

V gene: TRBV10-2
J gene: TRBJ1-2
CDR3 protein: CASSLDGLVANYGYTF

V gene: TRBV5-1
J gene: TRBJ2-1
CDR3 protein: CASSLEGSLAGYNEQFF

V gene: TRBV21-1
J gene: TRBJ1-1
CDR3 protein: CASSKRHREGNTEAFF

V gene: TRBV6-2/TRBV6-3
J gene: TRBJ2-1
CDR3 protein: CASSPEREGQFF

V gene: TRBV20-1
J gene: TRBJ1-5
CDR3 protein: CSADRGDQPQHF

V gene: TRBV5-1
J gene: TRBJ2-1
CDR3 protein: CASSALSGGVSYNEQFF

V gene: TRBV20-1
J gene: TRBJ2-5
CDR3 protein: CSASREGVGETQYF

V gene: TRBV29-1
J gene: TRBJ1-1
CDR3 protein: CSVGAQVNTEAFF

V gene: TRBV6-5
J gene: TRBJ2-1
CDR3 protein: CASINSISEQFF

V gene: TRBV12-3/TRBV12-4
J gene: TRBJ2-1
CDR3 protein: CASSLGRGEINEQFF

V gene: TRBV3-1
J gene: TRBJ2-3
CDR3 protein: CASSQGIVTDTQYF

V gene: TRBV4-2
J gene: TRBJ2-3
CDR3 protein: CASSPGESRTDTQYF

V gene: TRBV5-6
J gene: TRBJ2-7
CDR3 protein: CASSLGTFVSYEQYF

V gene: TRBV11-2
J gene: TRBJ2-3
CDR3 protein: CASSRLVLDTQYF

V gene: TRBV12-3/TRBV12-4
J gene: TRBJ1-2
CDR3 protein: CANRSRDSNYGYTF

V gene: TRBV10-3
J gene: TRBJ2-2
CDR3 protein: CAISGEAGELFF

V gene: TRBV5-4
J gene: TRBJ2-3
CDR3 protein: CASSLATSGGRRDTQYF

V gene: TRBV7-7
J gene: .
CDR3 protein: CASSLEAGAREQYF

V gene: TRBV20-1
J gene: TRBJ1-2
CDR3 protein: CSASSPVRGNYGYTF

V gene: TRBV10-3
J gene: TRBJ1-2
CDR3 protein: CAISEDRGYGYTF

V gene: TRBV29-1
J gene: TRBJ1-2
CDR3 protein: CSVLQREGSFSTF

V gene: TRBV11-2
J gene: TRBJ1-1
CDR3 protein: CASSLVGGHTEAFF

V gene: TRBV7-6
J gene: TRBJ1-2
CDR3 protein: CANSLGPLYGYTF

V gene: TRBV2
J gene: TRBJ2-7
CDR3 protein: CASSDGGAVMGYEQYF

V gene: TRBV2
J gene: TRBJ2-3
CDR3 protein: CASSVTLRGDTQYF

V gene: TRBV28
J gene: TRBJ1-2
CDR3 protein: CASSADIYGYTF

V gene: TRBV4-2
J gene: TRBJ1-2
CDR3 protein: CASSQELGARALYGYTF